The sequence of this T cell receptor (beta chain) was determined in a study of T cells in localized non-small cell lung cancer. The study, taken as a whole, reports: Researchers found a median roughly 56 of the top 100 tumor clones in adjacent lung. Compared with tumor, uninvolved adjacent lung displayed greater T cell clonality, ranking highest overall. Only one tumor region went through sequencing, so heterogeneity may still be there.

CDR1 KGHSH and CDR2 LQKENI come from the germline V gene. The ends lost 2 bases at V and 5 bases at J; junction bases unmatched: 7. CDR3 length: 17 residues. Profiling relied on immunoSEQ multiplex PCR, and the TCRdb table lists in-frame clones only, not all of them. The sample has 2,700 or so clones, roughly 40% seen once. As regards this clone: Antigen unknown.

The clonotype originates from a woman aged 35-75 years with stage II squamous cell lung carcinoma. This chain uses TRBV18 with TRBJ2-3; 13 positions match TRBD2. The source material was lung tumor tissue, sampled before any cancer treatment. This CDR3 is CASSPNGLAGALDTQYF. CDR3 bases: TGTGCCAGCTCACCAAACGGACTAGCGGGAGCTCTAGATACGCAGTATTTT.